Listed below are T cell receptor beta chains from one sample, sequenced in a study of blood T cell repertoires in COVID-19. Repertoires were generated with immunoSEQ multiplex PCR, while TCRdb's copy carries only in-frame clones and drops some. The table has tens of thousands of clones, nearly 90% seen once. The specimen sequenced was peripheral blood. These receptors came from a man between 50 and 59 years old with active COVID-19. Both conserved end residues are part of each CDR3. The D gene is left open where the match is weak. The listing skips clone size in some rows; elsewhere it reads once, few, many or a size class.

>-|TRBV18|TRBJ2-7|once
TGTGCCAGCTCACCACCGGGCGGACAGTCCTACGAGCAGTACTTC
CASSPPGGQSYEQYF
>-|TRBV7-9|TRBJ2-3|-
TGTGCCAGCAGCGCGCAAGACACAGATACGCAGTATTTT
CASSAQDTDTQYF
>-|TRBV4-3|TRBJ2-7|-
TGCGCCAGCAGCCAATCCAGCCAGGGTCTAGGCGAGCAGTACTTC
CASSQSSQGLGEQYF
>TRBD1|TRBV5-1|TRBJ1-1|once
TGCGCCAGCAGCTTCGGACAGGGGGCTATGAACACTGAAGCTTTCTTT
CASSFGQGAMNTEAFF
>TRBD2|TRBV7-9|TRBJ2-1|-
TGTGCCAGCAGCCCAAGCACTAGCGGGGGGTATGAGCAGTTCTTC
CASSPSTSGGYEQFF
>-|TRBV7-2|TRBJ1-2|-
TGTGCCAGCAGCTCGGTTACAGGTGATGGCTACACCTTC
CASSSVTGDGYTF
>TRBD1|TRBV29-1|TRBJ2-2|-
TGCAGCGCCGGATACCGGGACAGCCCCGGGGAGCTGTTTTTT
CSAGYRDSPGELFF
>TRBD1|TRBV27|TRBJ1-2|once
TGTGCCAGCAGTCCAGCCTGGACAGGCATTAACTATGGCTACACCTTC
CASSPAWTGINYGYTF
>TRBD2|TRBV5-1|TRBJ2-1|-
TGCGCCAGCAGCTTTGGACTAGCGGGAGGAGACAATGAGCAGTTCTTC
CASSFGLAGGDNEQFF
>-|TRBV20-1|TRBJ2-7|-
TGCAGTGCTACCCGGGACAACGAGCAGTACTTC
CSATRDNEQYF
>-|TRBV7-8|TRBJ1-3|-
TGTGCCAGCAGCTTAGGGGAGGGATCGGGAAACACCATATATTTT
CASSLGEGSGNTIYF
>-|TRBV5-1|TRBJ2-3|-
TGCGCCAGCAGCTTGGGTCTGCGGGGAACGCCTAGCACAGATACGCAGTATTTT
CASSLGLRGTPSTDTQYF
>-|TRBV18|TRBJ1-1|-
TGTGCCAGCTCACCAGGCCGGGAGCGGTCTGAAGCTTTCTTT
CASSPGRERSEAFF
>-|TRBV19|TRBJ2-7|once
TGTGCCAGTAGTTCACGAGGTGGGCAGTACTTC
CASSSRGGQYF
>TRBD1|TRBV5-6|TRBJ1-1|-
TGTGCCAGCAGCGGAGGACAGGGGGTTTCCATGAACACTGAAGCTTTCTTT
CASSGGQGVSMNTEAFF
>-|TRBV5-1|TRBJ2-1|-
TGCGCCAGCAGCTTGGCCCAGGGTGGCAATGAGCAGTTCTTC
CASSLAQGGNEQFF
>-|TRBV6-5|TRBJ1-1|-
TGTGCCAGCAGCCCCTTAAGGGGCGCTGAAGCTTTCTTT
CASSPLRGAEAFF
>-|TRBV15|TRBJ1-5|-
TGTGCCACCAGCAGACCGACAGAACAGCCCCAGCATTTT
CATSRPTEQPQHF
>-|TRBV5-6|TRBJ1-1|-
TGTGCCAGCAGCTTTCCAGAGAACACTGAAGCTTTCTTT
CASSFPENTEAFF
>TRBD1|TRBV2|TRBJ2-1|-
TGTGCCAGCAGCCACGACAGGGGGGCACCCAATGAGCAGTTCTTC
CASSHDRGAPNEQFF
>TRBD2|TRBV5-1|TRBJ2-5|-
TGCGCCAGCAGAAGCGGGAGCCAAGAGACCCAGTACTTC
CASRSGSQETQYF
>-|TRBV19|TRBJ1-4|-
TGTGCCAGCCTCGGGAGACTGAATGAAAAACTGTTTTTT
CASLGRLNEKLFF
>TRBD1|TRBV6-1|TRBJ1-1|-
TGTGCCAGCAGTGAAAGGACAGGGGGCGGGACTGAAGCTTTCTTT
CASSERTGGGTEAFF
>-|TRBV5-4|TRBJ2-1|-
TGTGCCAGCAGCTTGGCTGGCGGGGTCTACAATGAGCAGTTCTTC
CASSLAGGVYNEQFF
>-|TRBV4-1|TRBJ1-2|-
TGCGCCAGCAGCCCCGGACAGCTTTATGGCTACACCTTC
CASSPGQLYGYTF
>TRBD1|TRBV19|TRBJ2-7|once
TGTGCCAGTAGTATAGTCACGGGACAGGGGGCTGGCGAGCAGTACTTC
CASSIVTGQGAGEQYF
>-|TRBV18|TRBJ1-3|-
TGTGCCAGCTCACCTGCACAGGTCAGCTCTGGAAACACCATATATTTT
CASSPAQVSSGNTIYF
>-|TRBV25-1|TRBJ1-2|few
TGTGCCAGCAGAGAGACAGGAACTAACTATGGCTACACCTTC
CASRETGTNYGYTF
>TRBD2|TRBV3-1/TRBV3-2|TRBJ2-1|-
TGTGCCAGCAGCCTTAGCGGGTTCTCCTACAATGAGCAGTTCTTC
CASSLSGFSYNEQFF
>TRBD2|TRBV5-6|TRBJ2-3|-
TGTGCCAGCAGCTTGAGACTAGCGGGAGTCGCGCAGTATTTT
CASSLRLAGVAQYF
>TRBD2|TRBV4-1|TRBJ2-2|-
TGCGCCAGCAGTCGTATAGCGGGGGACACCGGGGAGCTGTTTTTT
CASSRIAGDTGELFF
>TRBD2|TRBV7-9|TRBJ2-1|-
TGTGCCAGCAGCGTCATGATTAGCGGGAGCGCCTACAATGAGCAGTTCTTC
CASSVMISGSAYNEQFF
>TRBD2|TRBV18|TRBJ2-1|-
TGTGCCAGCTCTCCGGGACTAGCGGGAGGGCCGTCCAATGAGCAGTTCTTC
CASSPGLAGGPSNEQFF
>TRBD1|TRBV7-8|TRBJ2-7|-
TGTGCCAGCAGCCGGGACAGGGACTACGAGCAGTACTTC
CASSRDRDYEQYF
>TRBD1|TRBV19|TRBJ1-4|once
TGTGCCAGTAGTCCCCGGGACAGATCTAATGAAAAACTGTTTTTT
CASSPRDRSNEKLFF
>TRBD2|TRBV7-9|TRBJ2-5|-
TGTGCCAGCAGCCCAAGCGGGGGGGCCCGGGAAAAAGAGACCCAGTACTTC
CASSPSGGAREKETQYF
>-|TRBV5-4|TRBJ1-1|-
TGTGCCAGCAGCTACTCGGGTAAAGGGAACACTGAAGCTTTCTTT
CASSYSGKGNTEAFF
>TRBD2|TRBV5-4|TRBJ2-1|-
TGTGCCGCAAACGTCGGCGGGACTAGCGGGGCCAGCTCCTACAATGAGCAGTTCTTC
CAANVGGTSGASSYNEQFF
>TRBD2|TRBV19|TRBJ2-1|-
TGTGCCAGTAATCCCTCTAGCGGTCCCTACAATGAGCAGTTCTTC
CASNPSSGPYNEQFF
>TRBD1|TRBV6-6|TRBJ1-1|once
TGTGCCAGCAGGCCACTACGGACAGGTGAAGCTTTCTTT
CASRPLRTGEAFF
>-|TRBV29-1|TRBJ2-6|-
TGCAGCGGCCTCGACAACTCTGGGGCCAACGTCCTGACTTTC
CSGLDNSGANVLTF
>TRBD2|TRBV5-4|TRBJ2-5|-
TGTGCCAGCAGCTTCCATGCGGGGGGGAAAGGGACCCAGTACTTC
CASSFHAGGKGTQYF
>-|TRBV28|TRBJ2-5|-
TGTGCCAGCAGTCCCCGGGAGTATCATTACCAAGAGACCCAGTACTTC
CASSPREYHYQETQYF
>-|TRBV19|TRBJ2-1|-
TGTGCCAGTAGTCAGACTCGCTCCTACAATGAGCAGTTCTTC
CASSQTRSYNEQFF
>-|TRBV9|TRBJ1-1|once
TGTGCCAGCGACCCTTTAACAGGGAACACTGAAGCTTTCTTT
CASDPLTGNTEAFF
>TRBD1|TRBV7-8|TRBJ2-5|-
TGTGCCAGCAGCTTTACTAGGGGGCTGCAAGAGACCCAGTACTTC
CASSFTRGLQETQYF
>-|TRBV29-1|TRBJ1-1|-
TGCAGCGTCGGAGCACAGGGTTGGAGGACTGAAGCTTTCTTT
CSVGAQGWRTEAFF
>-|TRBV12-3/TRBV12-4|TRBJ2-2|-
TGTGCCAGCAGTTTTTTCGCCGGGGAGCTGTTTTTT
CASSFFAGELFF
>-|TRBV13|TRBJ1-5|-
TGTGCCAGCAGCTTGGGTCTAACAGGAGGGCGGGGCAATCAGCCCCAGCATTTT
CASSLGLTGGRGNQPQHF
>-|TRBV6-4|TRBJ1-1|-
TGTGCCAGCAGTGACTCGAGGGTAGCTTTCTTT
CASSDSRVAFF
>TRBD1|TRBV6-6|TRBJ1-5|-
TGTGCCAGCACCGGGACAGGGAATCAGCCCCAGCATTTT
CASTGTGNQPQHF